The next 16 T cell receptor beta chains were all read from a single sample in a study of T cells after posttransplantation cyclophosphamide. This table comes from immunoSEQ multiplex PCR, and its TCRdb copy is limited to in-frame clones, with some not included. The sample contains roughly 20,000 clones, approximately 98% of which appear only once. The specimen sequenced was naive CD8+ T cells sorted from PBMCs. These receptors all stem from a man aged 35 to 55 in good health, CMV-negative, and a related stem cell transplant donor.

The V gene is TRBV11-2, the J gene TRBJ2-7; D is perhaps TRBD1 (6 bases). Deletions cut 1 base from V and 0 bases from J, with 10 bases between. Germline V gives CDR1 SGHAT, CDR2 FQNNGV. CDR3 length equals 15 residues. The chain's CDR3 is CASSLGQGYSYEQYF. In nucleotides, the CDR3 is TGTGCCAGCAGCTTAGGGCAGGGGTACTCCTACGAGCAGTACTTC. Full variable domain (missing parts from reference TRBV11-2 and TRBJ2-7): EAGVAQSPRYKIIEKRQSVAFWCNPISGHATLYWYQQILGQGPKLLIQFQNNGVVDDSQLPKDRFSAERLKGVDSTLKIQPAKLEDSAVYLCASSLGQGYSYEQYFGPGTRLTVT.

The V call is TRBV2, the J call TRBJ2-4; D perhaps matches TRBD2 (5 bases). The germline gives CDR1 SNHLY, CDR2 FYNNEI. Trimming took 7 bases from V and 8 from J, leaving 9 bases between them. The CDR3 is made up of 11 amino acids. CDR3 sequence (DNA): TGTGCCAGCATCGGTAGCGACATTCAGTACTTC. Translating it yields CASIGSDIQYF.

The rearrangement links TRBV5-1 to TRBJ1-1; D is ambiguous. V lost 6 bases to trimming and J lost 0 bases, with 12 bases between them. In germline, CDR1 is SGHRS, CDR2 YFSETQ. This CDR3 contains 14 residues. The CDR3 here is CASMPGDVNTEAFF. The CDR3 DNA reads TGCGCCAGCATGCCAGGCGACGTGAACACTGAAGCTTTCTTT. The full variable domain, rest sourced from reference TRBV5-1 and TRBJ1-1, is KAGVTQTPRYLIKTRGQQVTLSCSPISGHRSVSWYQQTPGQGLQFLFEYFSETQRNKGNFPGRFSGRQFSNSRSEMNVSTLELGDSALYLCASMPGDVNTEAFFGQGTRLTVV.

The CDR3 loop is CASSEAGRLGQPQHF. For the CDR3, the DNA is TGTGCCAGCAGTGAAGCGGGGCGCTTGGGTCAGCCCCAGCATTTT. V and J are TRBV2 and TRBJ1-5, with D perhaps TRBD1 (5 bases). This CDR3 has 15 residues. The ends were cut back, 0 bases at V and 6 bases at J, with 12 bases in the middle. Germline CDR1 is SNHLY and CDR2 is FYNNEI.

The gene calls are TRBV25-1 and TRBJ2-3; 15 nucleotides agree with TRBD2. V shed 11 bases, J shed 1 base, and the junction held 7 bases outside the gene matches. Germline V lookup: CDR1 MGHDK, CDR2 SYGVNS. The CDR3 extends over 16 amino acids. The CDR3 region has the DNA TGTGCCGCGGGACTAGCGGGAGGTGGAGGCACAGATACGCAGTATTTT. Translating it yields CAAGLAGGGGTDTQYF.

The gene calls are TRBV6-5 and TRBJ1-5; 10 nucleotides agree with TRBD1. The CDR3 totals 15 residues. V lost 5 bases and J lost 4; bases outside the gene matches: 5. Germline lookup yields CDR1 MNHEY and CDR2 SVGAGI. This chain's CDR3 is CASSQTGGINQPQHF. DNA of the CDR3: TGTGCCAGCAGTCAGACAGGGGGCATTAATCAGCCCCAGCATTTT.

The chain has TRBV7-9 and TRBJ1-2, with TRBD1 matching over 7 bases. CDR1 is SEHNR, CDR2 FQNEAQ, per germline (reference sequence). The CDR3 is 14 amino acids. The trim removed 5 bases at V and 4 bases at J, leaving 7 bases unmatched. This chain's CDR3 is CASSLTTGSYGYTF. CDR3 in DNA: TGTGCCAGCAGCCTTACGACAGGGAGCTATGGCTACACCTTC.

This clone appeared once. The J gene is TRBJ2-2, the V gene TRBV29-1; TRBD1 agrees at 8 bases. The germline gives CDR1 SQVTM, CDR2 ANQGSEA. V gave up 0 bases and J gave up 0 bases; unmatched junction bases: 6. The CDR3 runs 17 residues. CDR3 sequence (DNA): TGCAGCGTTGAAGATCCCGTCAGGGGGCCGAACACCGGGGAGCTGTTTTTT. Protein sequence: CSVEDPVRGPNTGELFF.

The chain has TRBV11-2 and TRBJ2-3; D is ambiguous. V was cut by 4 bases and J by 6 bases, with 11 bases left in between. The germline V gene encodes CDR1 SGHAT and CDR2 FQNNGV. This CDR3 has 13 residues. The chain's CDR3 is CASSSPPLDTQYF. The CDR3 DNA reads TGTGCCAGCAGCTCCCCCCCCCTGGATACGCAGTATTTT.

The chain recombines TRBV27 with TRBJ1-5; a possible D gene is TRBD1 (5 bases). The germline V gene has CDR1 MNHEY and CDR2 SMNVEV (reference sequence). The V end was cut by 4 bases, the J end by 7 bases, with 14 bases between. This CDR3 has 14 amino acids. CDR3 sequence: CASSSGTAGQPQHF. CDR3 nucleotides: TGTGCCAGCAGTTCCGGGACGGCGGGGCAGCCCCAGCATTTT.

This clone was recorded a few times. V is TRBV5-4 and J is TRBJ2-1; 7 bases fit TRBD2. The CDR3 covers 15 residues. The germline V gene has CDR1 SGHNT and CDR2 YYREEE (reference sequence). The J segment lost 0 bases and the V segment lost 7 bases, leaving 7 bases of the junction unmatched. The CDR3 loop reads CASASSGGSYNEQFF. CDR3 bases: TGTGCCAGCGCATCTAGCGGCGGCTCCTACAATGAGCAGTTCTTC.

The chain uses TRBV10-2 and TRBJ1-1; D ambiguous. This CDR3 contains 14 residues. Germline V gene data show CDR1 as WSHSY and CDR2 as SAAADI. V was trimmed by 1 base and J by 0 bases, leaving 6 bases between them. The CDR3 spells CASSEYRVNTEAFF. The DNA of the CDR3 is TGCGCCAGCAGTGAGTATCGGGTGAACACTGAAGCTTTCTTT.

V gene TRBV9 combines with J gene TRBJ1-1; no clear D. The CDR3 length is 12 residues. Germline lookup yields CDR1 SGDLS and CDR2 YYNGEE. V dropped 7 bases and J dropped 3 bases, with 10 bases sitting between them. The CDR3 sequence is CASSPRDTEAFF. As DNA, the CDR3 is TGTGCCAGCTCCCCCCGGGACACTGAAGCTTTCTTT.

The chain has TRBV27 and TRBJ1-1, with D tentatively TRBD1 (5 bases). The CDR3 covers 13 residues. Trimming cost V 8 bases and J 4 bases, with 14 bases left between them. Germline-derived CDR1 and CDR2 are MNHEY and SMNVEV (reference sequence). CDR3: CASGAGGRTEAFF. In nucleotides, the CDR3 is TGTGCCAGCGGCGCGGGGGGTCGCACTGAAGCTTTCTTT.

J is TRBJ2-2 and V is TRBV5-1; 9 bases line up with TRBD2. The CDR3 contains 17 residues. Germline CDR1 is SGHRS and CDR2 is YFSETQ. V gave up 4 bases and J gave up 0 bases; unmatched junction bases: 7. CDR3 DNA sequence: TGCGCCAGCAGCGAGGAAGCGGGAGGAACGAACACCGGGGAGCTGTTTTTT. Translating gives CASSEEAGGTNTGELFF.

The V call is TRBV5-1, the J call TRBJ2-1, with 12 bases that match TRBD2. The CDR3 spans 16 residues. Trimming cost V 4 bases and J 0 bases; bases outside gene matches: 2. Germline-derived CDR1 and CDR2 are SGHRS and YFSETQ. The chain's CDR3 is CASSETSGSSYNEQFF. CDR3 sequence (DNA): TGCGCCAGCAGCGAGACTAGCGGGAGCTCCTACAATGAGCAGTTCTTC. Variable domain in full (rest from reference TRBV5-1 and TRBJ2-1): KAGVTQTPRYLIKTRGQQVTLSCSPISGHRSVSWYQQTPGQGLQFLFEYFSETQRNKGNFPGRFSGRQFSNSRSEMNVSTLELGDSALYLCASSETSGSSYNEQFFGPGTRLTVL.